Listed below are T cell receptor beta chains from one sample, sequenced in a study of patients and donors after allogeneic stem cell transplantation. TCRdb itself ran the RT-PCR reads through MiXCR, one entry per CDR3 protein. The table shows 20,000 or so distinct CDR3 sequences, with about 30% occurring only once. The sequencing sample was made of blood, either unsorted or a sorted T cell fraction (not recorded which). Source of these receptors: a human donor who was either an allogeneic HSCT recipient or a stem cell or donor lymphocyte infusion donor (not recorded which). It is not recorded whose cells these are; they may come from a transplant donor. Each CDR3 is given with its conserved first and last residue. Each record gives: J gene, V gene, CDR3 protein.

TRBJ1-3 | TRBV6-5 | CASSQTGASSGNTIYF
TRBJ1-5 | TRBV20-1 | CSARTGNQPQHF
TRBJ2-2 | TRBV6-5 | CASSLGGIIRGTGELFF
TRBJ1-2 | TRBV5-1 | CASSLTTGVYGYTF
TRBJ1-6 | TRBV15 | CATSRTRQGLTLHF
TRBJ1-2 | TRBV5-1 | CASSEPGLSNYGYTF
TRBJ2-7 | TRBV28 | CASSLPLAGTYEQYF
TRBJ1-6 | TRBV6-6 | CASSSPGTPFAPLHF
TRBJ1-6 | TRBV5-1 | CASADTGDSPLHF
TRBJ1-6 | TRBV27 | CASSSRQGPKNSPLHF
TRBJ1-1 | TRBV20-1 | CSASRDIEAFF
TRBJ2-5 | TRBV11-2 | CASSLGAGVNQETQYF
TRBJ2-5 | TRBV7-2 | CASSFGTMIRTQYF
TRBJ1-2 | TRBV5-1 | CASSWGTGSNYGYTF
TRBJ1-3 | TRBV7-2 | CASSPEVSGNTIYF
TRBJ1-2 | TRBV4-3 | CASRPDGGFNYGYTF
TRBJ1-6 | TRBV6-5 | CASSRTAYSPLHF
TRBJ2-7 | TRBV10-3 | CAISANPQGNEQYF
TRBJ1-4 | TRBV7-9 | CASSRTSGNEKLFF
TRBJ2-5 | TRBV5-5 | CASSLGSSAQETQYF
TRBJ2-1 | TRBV5-8 | CASSLDLGPYNEQFF
TRBJ2-7 | TRBV20-1 | CSASGQGSYEQYF
TRBJ1-5 | TRBV5-8 | CASSLGDRDNQPQHF
TRBJ2-3 | TRBV12-3/TRBV12-4 | CASSFDPPSADTQYF
TRBJ1-4 | TRBV4-2 | CASSQDSGRGYEKLFF
TRBJ1-1 | TRBV25-1 | CASSLRGGNTEAFF
TRBJ1-4 | TRBV27 | CASTSADPNEKLFF
TRBJ1-1 | TRBV19 | CASRDERQGGLEAFF
TRBJ1-6 | TRBV5-5 | CASRPGQGLGSPLHF
TRBJ1-2 | TRBV20-1 | CSARAGPNYGYTF
TRBJ2-5 | TRBV6-5 | CASSYSEVQETQYF
TRBJ1-6 | TRBV28 | CASSGNSPLHF
TRBJ2-4 | TRBV6-2/TRBV6-3 | CASSYGDSVAKNIQYF
TRBJ1-1 | TRBV5-1 | CASSRPGANFPFF
TRBJ1-2 | TRBV20-1 | CSATVGQGNYGYTF
TRBJ2-7 | TRBV6-1 | CATLLAGFAYEQYF
TRBJ1-2 | TRBV6-5 | CASSYSIFGGYTF
TRBJ1-4 | TRBV5-5 | CASSLLRTEGEKLFF
TRBJ1-1 | TRBV5-8 | CASSFGGGRSPKTEAFF
TRBJ1-6 | TRBV3-1 | CASSGDRHSPLHF
TRBJ2-1 | TRBV5-1 | CASSLAKLDASNEQFF
TRBJ2-3 | TRBV7-2 | CASGEASGVLGTDTQYF
TRBJ2-7 | TRBV4-3 | CASSQARTYEQYF
TRBJ1-4 | TRBV7-2 | CASSSSAGGPVRNEKLFF
TRBJ1-2 | TRBV2 | CASSVESGGYTF
TRBJ2-1 | TRBV7-7 | CASSLGASTGKQFF
TRBJ1-5 | TRBV20-1 | CSANGGDQPQHF
TRBJ1-4 | TRBV6-1 | CASNRRNEKLFF
TRBJ2-2 | TRBV12-3/TRBV12-4 | CASSLSTRNTGELFF
TRBJ2-3 | TRBV21-1 | CASSKAQTSTDTQYF